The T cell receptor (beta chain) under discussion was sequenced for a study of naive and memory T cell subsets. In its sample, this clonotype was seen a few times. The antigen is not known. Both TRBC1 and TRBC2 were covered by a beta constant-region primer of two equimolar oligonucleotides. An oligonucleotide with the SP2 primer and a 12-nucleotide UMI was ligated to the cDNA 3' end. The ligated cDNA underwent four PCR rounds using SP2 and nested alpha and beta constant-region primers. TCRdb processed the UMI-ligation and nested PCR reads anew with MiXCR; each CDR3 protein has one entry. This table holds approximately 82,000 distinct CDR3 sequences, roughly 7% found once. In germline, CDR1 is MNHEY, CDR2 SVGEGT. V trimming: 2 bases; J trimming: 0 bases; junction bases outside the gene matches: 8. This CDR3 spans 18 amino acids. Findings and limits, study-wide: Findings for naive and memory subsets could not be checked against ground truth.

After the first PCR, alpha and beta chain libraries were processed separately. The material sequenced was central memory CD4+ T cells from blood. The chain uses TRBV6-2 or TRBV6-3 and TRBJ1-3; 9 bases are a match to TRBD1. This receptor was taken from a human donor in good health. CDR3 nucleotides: TGTGCCAGCAGTTACGAACTCGGGACAGGGATCTCTGGAAACACCATATATTTT. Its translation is CASSYELGTGISGNTIYF.